These T cell receptor beta chains were read from a single sample in a study of blood T cell repertoires in COVID-19. Profiled with immunoSEQ multiplex PCR; TCRdb holds only in-frame clones, not every one. The sample lists 190,000 or so clones, approximately 85% occurring once. Sequencing was performed on peripheral blood. The receptors come from a woman aged 80 or over with acute or convalescent COVID-19. CDR3s include the opening cysteine and the closing phenylalanine or tryptophan. The D gene is left open where the match is weak. A clone size is listed for some rows: how often the clone was seen (once, few, many), or a class if it is expanded.

j_gene | abundance | v_gene | d_gene | CDR3aa | CDR3nt
TRBJ1-1 | . | TRBV19 | . | CASSIGGSGTEAFF | TGTGCCAGTAGTATAGGCGGCTCGGGAACTGAAGCTTTCTTT
TRBJ1-5 | . | TRBV3-1/TRBV3-2 | TRBD1 | CASSQDRQGTQCNQPQHF | TGTGCCAGCAGCCAAGATAGACAGGGAACCCAATGCAATCAGCCCCAGCATTTT
TRBJ2-1 | . | TRBV5-1 | TRBD2 | CASSLALGEAGGNEQFF | TGCGCCAGCAGCTTGGCGCTGGGGGAAGCGGGAGGCAATGAGCAGTTCTTC
TRBJ2-5 | . | TRBV11-2 | . | CASSLGGRQQETQYF | TGTGCCAGCAGCTTAGGGGGGCGTCAACAAGAGACCCAGTACTTC
TRBJ1-4 | . | TRBV30 | . | CAWRAGGANEKLFF | TGTGCCTGGAGGGCTGGCGGAGCTAATGAAAAACTGTTTTTT
TRBJ1-1 | . | TRBV5-8 | . | CAGRVEARGTEAFF | TGTGCCGGAAGAGTCGAGGCGAGAGGGACTGAAGCTTTCTTT
TRBJ2-7 | . | TRBV2 | TRBD2 | CASSREAASSYEQYF | TGTGCCAGCAGTCGGGAGGCCGCTAGCTCCTACGAGCAGTACTTC
TRBJ2-5 | once | TRBV11-3 | TRBD2 | CASSPRSLAGGQETQYF | TGTGCCAGCAGCCCGCGGAGTCTAGCGGGAGGCCAAGAGACCCAGTACTTC
TRBJ1-3 | . | TRBV7-2 | . | CASSSQRASGNTIYF | TGTGCCAGCAGCTCCCAGAGGGCCTCTGGAAACACCATATATTTT
TRBJ2-2 | . | TRBV4-2 | TRBD2 | CASSQGTSGRAAGELFF | TGTGCCAGCAGCCAAGGGACTAGCGGGAGGGCGGCCGGGGAGCTGTTTTTT
TRBJ2-1 | . | TRBV7-2 | TRBD1 | CASRRTGAATEQFF | TGTGCCAGCAGGCGAACAGGGGCCGCGACCGAGCAGTTCTTC